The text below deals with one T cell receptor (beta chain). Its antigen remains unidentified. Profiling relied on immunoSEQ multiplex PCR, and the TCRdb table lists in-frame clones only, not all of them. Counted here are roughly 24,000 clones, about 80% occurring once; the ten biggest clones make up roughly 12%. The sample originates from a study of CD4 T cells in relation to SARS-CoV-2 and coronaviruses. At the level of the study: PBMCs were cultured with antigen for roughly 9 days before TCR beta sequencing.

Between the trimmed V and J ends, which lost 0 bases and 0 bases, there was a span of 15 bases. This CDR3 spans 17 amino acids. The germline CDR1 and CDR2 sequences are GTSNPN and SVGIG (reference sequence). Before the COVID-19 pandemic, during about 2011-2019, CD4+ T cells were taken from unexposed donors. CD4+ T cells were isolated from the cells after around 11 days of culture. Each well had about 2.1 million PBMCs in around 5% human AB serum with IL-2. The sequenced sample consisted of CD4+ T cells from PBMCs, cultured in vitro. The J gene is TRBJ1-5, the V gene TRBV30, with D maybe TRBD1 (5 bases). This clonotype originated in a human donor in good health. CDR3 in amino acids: CAWSVSGSRVSNQPQHF. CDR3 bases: TGTGCCTGGAGTGTATCTGGAAGCAGGGTTAGCAATCAGCCCCAGCATTTT.